The clone carrying this T cell receptor (beta chain) was seen once. No antigen is known for it. The data were produced by immunoSEQ multiplex PCR, yet TCRdb's version contains in-frame clones alone and is incomplete. The sample has more than 20,000 clones; more than 85% are singletons. Germline lookup yields CDR1 MNHEY and CDR2 SMNVEV (reference sequence). The V segment lost 7 bases and the J segment 0 bases; nucleotides outside the gene matches: 6. The CDR3 covers 15 residues. This entry is derived from a study of OX40 agonist ivuxolimab in advanced cancers. Findings and limits, study-wide: Among the lowest peripheral clonal expansion occurred in 0.1-3.0 mg/kg partial responders. CD4+ T cells averaged fewer expanded clones than CD8+ T cells.

The V call is TRBV27, the J call TRBJ1-2; 9 nucleotides align to TRBD1. Sequencing used CD4+ or CD8+ T cells sorted from blood, obtained in a trial of the OX40 agonist ivuxolimab. The sequence was obtained from an adult with an advanced solid tumor such as melanoma, head and neck, liver or kidney cancer. The CDR3 protein is CASTTGGHSNYGYTF. In DNA, the CDR3 is TGTGCCAGCACAACAGGGGGCCACTCTAACTATGGCTACACCTTC.